Shown below are 13 T cell receptor beta chains from a single sample sequenced in a study of blood T cell repertoires in COVID-19. The table came from immunoSEQ multiplex PCR; TCRdb's copy has only in-frame clones and leaves some out. The sample gives about 59,000 clones, roughly 90% of which show up once; less than 6.5% is in the top ten. Sequenced input: peripheral blood. These receptors all stem from an older man in a cohort sampled during active COVID-19.

The V gene is TRBV4-2, the J gene TRBJ1-2; 7 nucleotides agree with TRBD1. The CDR3 length is 15 residues. Germline lookup yields CDR1 LGHNA and CDR2 YNFKEQ. V shed 0 bases, J shed 5 bases, and the junction held 6 bases outside the gene matches. CDR3 DNA sequence: TGTGCCAGCAGCCAAGATCGGGCAGGGGGGTATGGCTACACCTTC. Translated: CASSQDRAGGYGYTF.

The V gene is TRBV18, the J gene TRBJ2-5; TRBD1 matches 8 bases. Germline CDR1 is KGHSH and CDR2 is LQKENI. V shed 0 bases and J 4 bases; nucleotides not matched to a gene: 4. This CDR3 is built from 15 residues. Here the CDR3 reads CASSPPPGGGETQYF. DNA of the CDR3: TGTGCCAGCTCACCACCGCCAGGGGGCGGAGAGACCCAGTACTTC.

The genes are TRBV4-2 and TRBJ1-6; D is unclear. The V and J ends lost 0 bases and 0 bases respectively, with 9 bases between them. Germline CDR1 reads LGHNA; CDR2 reads YNFKEQ. CDR3 length equals 17 residues. Here the CDR3 reads CASSQDTYSSYNSPLHF. In DNA, the CDR3 is TGTGCCAGCAGCCAAGATACGTATAGCTCCTATAATTCACCCCTCCACTTT.

The chain couples TRBV7-2 to TRBJ2-7, with TRBD2 identical over 9 bases. The germline CDR1 and CDR2 sequences are SGHTA and FQGNSA. The CDR3 has 15 amino acids. J gave up 2 bases and V 4 bases, and 6 bases lay outside the gene matches. DNA for the CDR3: TGTGCCAGCAGCTCAACGGGACTAGCAGCCTACGAGCAGTACTTC. This codes for CASSSTGLAAYEQYF.

The V and J genes are TRBV20-1 and TRBJ1-4; D is perhaps TRBD1 (6 bases). Deletions cut 3 bases from V and 14 bases from J, with 13 bases between. Per the germline V gene, CDR1 is DFQATT and CDR2 is SNEGSKA (reference sequence). The CDR3 is 11 amino acids. CDR3 sequence: CSASVDRYLFF. The CDR3 nucleotides read TGCAGTGCTAGTGTAGACAGGTACCTGTTTTTT.

This clone occurred once. V usage is TRBV30 and J usage is TRBJ1-4, with TRBD1 identical over 8 bases. The V gene end was trimmed by 3 bases and the J gene end by 5 bases; junction bases not matched to a gene: 2. CDR3 length equals 13 residues. CDR1 GTSNPN and CDR2 SVGIG come from the germline V gene (reference sequence). For the CDR3, the DNA is TGTGCCTGGAGGTGGACAGGGAATGAAAAACTGTTTTTT. It is translated as CAWRWTGNEKLFF.

This chain joins TRBV4-3 and TRBJ1-2; 8 bases map to TRBD1. Germline V gene lookup returns CDR1 LGHNA and CDR2 YSLEER. V lost 0 bases, J lost 10 bases, and 7 bases stayed unmatched. This CDR3 contains 14 residues. The CDR3 protein is CASSQESARGHYTF. Here the CDR3 DNA reads TGCGCCAGCAGCCAAGAATCGGCCAGGGGGCACTACACCTTC.

The J gene is TRBJ1-1, the V gene TRBV27; 9 positions agree with TRBD1. The germline CDR1 and CDR2 sequences are MNHEY and SMNVEV (reference sequence). This CDR3 spans 12 amino acids. With V trimmed by 6 bases and J by 10 bases, 6 bases remained unmatched. The CDR3 sequence is CASRIHRGPAFF. The CDR3 nucleotides read TGTGCCAGCAGGATCCACAGGGGGCCAGCTTTCTTT.

This clone has just one count. The rearrangement joins TRBV18 to TRBJ1-2; TRBD1 aligns across 8 bases. V lost 5 bases and J lost 7; bases outside the gene matches: 6. There are 13 residues in the CDR3. The germline CDR1 and CDR2 sequences are KGHSH and LQKENI. CDR3 DNA: TGTGCCAGCTCATCGACAGGGGAACTTGGCTACACCTTC. It encodes CASSSTGELGYTF.

This chain joins TRBV19 and TRBJ1-4; TRBD1 agrees at 7 bases. The CDR3 length is 13 residues. With V trimmed by 10 bases and J by 4 bases, 6 bases remained unmatched. Per the germline V gene, CDR1 is LNHDA and CDR2 is SQIVND (reference sequence). The CDR3 here is CATVQGNNEKLFF. CDR3 coding DNA: TGTGCCACCGTACAGGGGAATAATGAAAAACTGTTTTTT.

This sequence joins TRBV5-1 and TRBJ1-4, with 7 bases lining up with TRBD1. V lost 0 bases to trimming and J lost 7 bases; unmatched junction nucleotides: 6. In germline, CDR1 is SGHRS, CDR2 YFSETQ. There are 15 residues in the CDR3. CDR3 DNA: TGCGCCAGCAGCTTGGGACAGGGTATTGGTGAAAAACTGTTTTTT. Encoded protein: CASSLGQGIGEKLFF.

V is TRBV5-4 and J is TRBJ2-7, with 8 nucleotides matching TRBD2. V trimming: 0 bases; J trimming: 4 bases; junction bases outside the gene matches: 6. The CDR3 is 15 residues long. Germline V gene data show CDR1 as SGHNT and CDR2 as YYREEE (reference sequence). This CDR3 reads CASSLDGRVGYEQYF. The CDR3 DNA reads as TGTGCCAGCAGCTTGGACGGGAGGGTGGGATACGAGCAGTACTTC.

This chain connects TRBV5-1 to TRBJ1-3, with D unresolved. CDR1 and CDR2 from the germline V gene are SGHRS and YFSETQ. V was pared by 4 bases and J by 0 bases, with 14 bases between. This CDR3 has 16 amino acids. The CDR3 here is CASSPAWEVSGNTIYF. The CDR3 nucleotides read TGCGCCAGCAGCCCGGCCTGGGAGGTCTCTGGAAACACCATATATTTT.